Listed below are T cell receptor beta chains from one sample, sequenced in a study of T cells in Graves' hyperthyroidism and ophthalmopathy. A single record per CDR3 protein comes from TCRdb applying MiXCR to the multiplex PCR reads. The sample lists approximately 40,000 distinct CDR3 sequences, around 53% occurring once. Sequencing used blood. The source of these receptors is a man aged 40-55 years with Graves' ophthalmopathy. The conserved cysteine and the conserved F or W are not part of the CDR3 here. D genes are given only for firm matches. Clone size appears in some rows only: once, few, many, or a class for an expanded clone.

>few|.|TRBJ2-7|TRBV10-3
ASRTGTYEQY
>many|TRBD1|TRBJ2-3|TRBV14
ASSQAPDLRDRDTDTQY
>.|TRBD1|TRBJ1-4|TRBV29-1
SVTTGALREKLF
>once|.|TRBJ2-7|TRBV6-5
ASSYRSAAYEQY
>.|TRBD1|.|TRBV2
ASRAGTGGYEQY
>.|.|TRBJ1-5|TRBV29-1
SVARGDVGEPQH
>.|.|TRBJ2-3|TRBV20-1
SARVAESPYEGNTQY
>.|.|TRBJ2-7|TRBV29-1
SLGGADEQY
>.|.|TRBJ1-6|TRBV12-3/TRBV12-4
ASSLSGSGQPLH
>medium-sized|.|TRBJ2-5|TRBV20-1
SAAARRETQY
>.|TRBD2|TRBJ2-7|TRBV7-9
ASEPSGSYEQY
>once|.|TRBJ1-1|TRBV7-6
ASSNGANQPQHFGDGVLVEAF
>many|.|TRBJ2-1|TRBV20-1
SASRRAGGWGEQF
>.|.|TRBJ1-1|TRBV28
ASRKLRSGNTEAF
>many|TRBD2|TRBJ2-5|TRBV5-1
ASSRTSGEQTQY
>.|TRBD2|TRBJ2-1|TRBV9
ASSATSGSDEQF
>many|TRBD1|TRBJ2-7|TRBV5-1
ASSPWGQVEGEQY
>.|TRBD2|TRBJ2-3|TRBV20-1
SATAGGESDTQY
>.|TRBD1|TRBJ1-6|TRBV2
ASSGGQDSPLH
>.|TRBD1|TRBJ1-1|TRBV20-1
SADGTGGVAF
>many|TRBD1|TRBJ2-1|TRBV20-1
SAGDRGGYEQF
>many|.|TRBJ1-2|TRBV7-3
ASSFGSRGGGYT
>.|.|TRBJ2-3|TRBV24-1
ATSERFYGNTDTQY
>.|.|TRBJ2-7|TRBV7-9
ASRLDLGLDYEQY
>.|TRBD1|TRBJ2-7|TRBV7-2
ASRPRTGGSGQY
>.|.|TRBJ1-3|TRBV7-8
ASSLMGSGVRNTIY
>.|TRBD1|TRBJ1-6|TRBV20-1
SANGGQDHYNSPLH
>.|.|TRBJ2-2|TRBV24-1
ATSLRTGELF
>.|.|TRBJ2-3|TRBV7-6
ATPGLNTDTQY
>.|.|TRBJ2-1|TRBV28
ASSSRGKAYNEQF
>.|TRBD2|TRBJ2-1|TRBV13
ASSLGGTTRGEQF
>.|.|TRBJ2-3|TRBV7-2
ASSIDGLREY
>medium-sized|.|TRBJ1-3|TRBV20-1
SAIMSDTIY
>many|.|TRBJ1-1|TRBV6-2/TRBV6-3
ASSDQGNTEAF
>many|.|TRBJ2-3|TRBV6-6
ASRLPDSTTDTQY
>.|TRBD1|TRBJ1-2|TRBV6-5
ASRGQGVVNT
>many|.|TRBJ2-1|TRBV6-2/TRBV6-3
ASSLGERLNEQF
>many|.|TRBJ1-1|TRBV19
ASSNLGGYGTEAF
>.|.|TRBJ1-2|TRBV5-4
ASSKGDDGYT
>.|.|TRBJ2-5|TRBV10-3
TISRNIQETQY
>many|.|TRBJ1-2|TRBV18
ASSEGLDYGYT
>.|.|TRBJ2-3|TRBV24-1
ATSVSGASTDTQY
>many|TRBD1|TRBJ1-6|TRBV6-6
ASSRDSSYNSPLH
>many|TRBD2|TRBJ2-5|TRBV6-1
ASSEALAGGRGETQY
>few|TRBD1|TRBJ2-5|TRBV18
ASSPKTGDQSETQY
>.|TRBD1|TRBJ2-7|TRBV6-5
ASSPRTGLSYEQY
>few|TRBD2|TRBJ2-2|TRBV20-1
SAGLAGLNTGELF